This entry lists 13 T cell receptor beta chains sequenced from one sample in a study of cytomegalovirus exposure and HLA in healthy donors (dated by TCRdb to the late 2010s). Library preparation was by the immunoSEQ multiplex PCR assay. For the multiplex PCR, a mixture combining 60 forward primers for TCR Vbeta segments and 13 reverse primers for TCR Jbeta segments was used. In TCRdb, the immuneACCESS table is reduced to in-frame sequences with V and J assigned. These tables do not hold every clone; where another copy was compared, an unresolved V gene accounts for under half, and the others remain unexplained. Present in this sample are more than 110,000 clones, roughly 9.8% of which were seen just once. The top ten clones comprise 1.5% to 2% of the sample. Sequencing was done on a sample of PBMCs. These receptors were obtained from a middle-aged man in good health and CMV-seronegative.

In DNA form, the CDR3 reads TGCAGCGTTGACGGGCACCCGGGGGAAGGCTACACCTTC. Its protein product is CSVDGHPGEGYTF. The chain recombines TRBV29-1 with TRBJ1-2; tentative D call: TRBD1 (5 bases). Germline V CDR1 and CDR2: SQVTM, ANQGSEA. The germline V and J ends were trimmed by 3 bases and 8 bases, with 16 bases remaining between them. This CDR3 is built from 13 residues.

The rearrangement joins TRBV6-1 to TRBJ2-7, with D perhaps TRBD1 (6 bases). The CDR3 length is 14 residues. Germline CDR1 MNHNS, CDR2 SASEGT. Trimming took off 10 bases at V and 2 bases at J, with 18 bases between the two ends. The CDR3: CATSPGQRPYEQYF. CDR3 DNA: TGTGCCACCTCACCCGGACAGCGACCCTACGAGCAGTACTTC.

This clone was seen only a few times. The rearrangement joins TRBV28 to TRBJ1-1; D might be TRBD1 (5 bases). The V and J ends lost 5 bases and 2 bases respectively, with 9 bases between them. The germline V gene encodes CDR1 MDHEN and CDR2 SYDVKM. This CDR3 spans 13 amino acids. As DNA, the CDR3 is TGTGCCAGCAGTCGACAGCGCAACACTGAAGCTTTCTTT. Translating it yields CASSRQRNTEAFF.

The rearrangement joins TRBV27 to TRBJ2-7, with 7 bases aligning to TRBD2. The V and J ends lost 9 bases and 2 bases, in that order; junction bases with no gene match: 10. This CDR3 spans 14 amino acids. Germline V CDR1 and CDR2: MNHEY, SMNVEV (reference sequence). The CDR3 reads CASKKGSGPYEQYF. The CDR3 coding sequence is TGTGCCAGTAAAAAAGGTAGCGGGCCCTACGAGCAGTACTTC.

This clone came up a few times. J is TRBJ2-5 and V is TRBV30; a possible D gene is TRBD2 (5 bases). The germline CDR1 and CDR2 sequences are GTSNPN and SVGIG (reference sequence). The CDR3 loop spans 11 amino acids. V lost 1 base to trimming and J lost 11 bases, with 11 bases between them. The CDR3 loop reads CAWSARAEQYF. Here the CDR3 DNA reads TGTGCCTGGAGTGCCCGAGCGGAGCAGTACTTC.

Many counts were recorded for this clone. This chain joins TRBV14 and TRBJ1-1, with 8 bases matching TRBD1. The germline V gene encodes CDR1 SGHDN and CDR2 FVKESK. The CDR3 covers 15 residues. With V trimmed by 3 bases and J by 2 bases, 5 bases remained unmatched. The CDR3 DNA is TGTGCCAGCAGCCATCAGGGGGCCCGAAACACTGAAGCTTTCTTT. It encodes CASSHQGARNTEAFF.

This chain uses TRBV5-3 with TRBJ2-7; 10 nucleotides agree with TRBD1. TRBV5-3 is an ORF; its function is uncertain. The CDR3 has 15 residues. J was trimmed by 3 bases and V by 4 bases; bases with no gene match: 7. CDR3 sequence reads: CARSAGQGCFYEQYF. DNA of the CDR3: TGTGCCAGAAGCGCGGGACAGGGGTGTTTCTACGAGCAGTACTTC.

This clone occurred a few times. The V gene is TRBV6-1, the J gene TRBJ1-5, with unresolved D. Germline lookup yields CDR1 MNHNS and CDR2 SASEGT. Trimming stripped 3 bases from V and 4 bases from J, with 13 bases between. This CDR3 comprises 15 residues. CDR3 nucleotide sequence: TGTGCCAGCAGTGATGGTCGAACGGGGAATCAGCCCCAGCATTTT. Protein product: CASSDGRTGNQPQHF.

This clone was found a few times. The V and J genes are TRBV30 and TRBJ1-4; D remains ambiguous. With 1 base removed from V and 4 bases from J, the gap between germline ends came to 7 bases. Germline assignment: CDR1 GTSNPN and CDR2 SVGIG (reference sequence). CDR3 size: 13 residues. CDR3 loop: CAWSEGVNEKLFF. The CDR3, as DNA: TGTGCCTGGAGTGAAGGAGTTAATGAAAAACTGTTTTTT.

This clone has more than one count but fewer than ten. The chain joins TRBV7-9 to TRBJ2-6, with 7 positions matching TRBD1. V lost 1 base to trimming and J lost 0 bases; unmatched junction nucleotides: 6. CDR3 length equals 18 residues. CDR1 and CDR2 from the germline V gene are SEHNR and FQNEAQ (reference sequence). The CDR3 sequence is CASSLVGQMSSGANVLTF. The CDR3 DNA is TGTGCCAGCAGCTTAGTGGGACAGATGAGCTCTGGGGCCAACGTCCTGACTTTC.

The chain has TRBV6-6 and TRBJ2-3; 7 positions match TRBD1. This CDR3 has 14 amino acids. The germline V gene has CDR1 MNHNY and CDR2 SVGAGI (reference sequence). The V and J ends lost 7 bases and 2 bases, in that order; junction bases with no gene match: 6. CDR3 residues: CASTLGQDTDTQYF. The CDR3 DNA sequence: TGTGCCAGCACTCTAGGACAGGACACAGATACGCAGTATTTT.

This clone was observed a single time. CDR3 in amino acids: CASTGKPLNTEAFF. CDR3 in DNA: TGTGCCAGCACGGGGAAACCTCTTAACACTGAAGCTTTCTTT. J is TRBJ1-1 and V is TRBV18; D gene ambiguous. The germline V and J ends were trimmed by 8 bases and 2 bases, with 15 bases remaining between them. The germline CDR1 and CDR2 sequences are KGHSH and LQKENI. The CDR3 consists of 14 residues.

The chain links TRBV6-1 to TRBJ1-4; D unclear. V lost 7 bases and J lost 10, with 16 bases in between. Germline V gene lookup returns CDR1 MNHNS and CDR2 SASEGT. CDR3 size: 13 residues. The CDR3 loop reads CASKETFLGKLFF. The CDR3, as DNA: TGTGCCAGCAAGGAGACTTTTTTGGGAAAACTGTTTTTT.